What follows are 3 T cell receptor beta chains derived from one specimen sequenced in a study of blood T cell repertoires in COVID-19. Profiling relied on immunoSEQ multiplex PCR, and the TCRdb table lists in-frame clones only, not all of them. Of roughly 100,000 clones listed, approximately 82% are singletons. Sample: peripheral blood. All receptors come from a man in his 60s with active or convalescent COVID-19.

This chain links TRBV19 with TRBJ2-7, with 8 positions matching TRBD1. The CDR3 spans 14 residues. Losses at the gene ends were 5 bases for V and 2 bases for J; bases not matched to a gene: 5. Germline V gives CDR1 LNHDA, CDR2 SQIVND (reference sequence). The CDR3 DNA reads TGTGCCAGTAGTCCGGGACAGGTGCCCTACGAGCAGTACTTC. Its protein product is CASSPGQVPYEQYF.

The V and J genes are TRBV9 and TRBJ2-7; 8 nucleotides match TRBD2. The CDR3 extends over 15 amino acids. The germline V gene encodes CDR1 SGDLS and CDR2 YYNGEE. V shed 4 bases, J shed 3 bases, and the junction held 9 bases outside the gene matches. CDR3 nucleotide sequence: TGTGCCAGCAGCTCAGGAGGAGCGGGAGTCTACGAGCAGTACTTC. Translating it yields CASSSGGAGVYEQYF.

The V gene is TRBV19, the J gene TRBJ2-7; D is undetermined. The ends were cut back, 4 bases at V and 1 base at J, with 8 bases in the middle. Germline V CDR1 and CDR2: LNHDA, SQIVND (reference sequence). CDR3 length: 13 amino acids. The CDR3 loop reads CASSTQASYEQYF. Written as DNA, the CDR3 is TGTGCCAGTAGTACCCAGGCTTCCTACGAGCAGTACTTC. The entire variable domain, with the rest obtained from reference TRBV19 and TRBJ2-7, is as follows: DGGITQSPKYLFRKEGQNVTLSCEQNLNHDAMYWYRQDPGQGLRLIYYSQIVNDFQKGDIAEGYSVSREKKESFPLTVTSAQKNPTAFYLCASSTQASYEQYFGPGTRLTVT.